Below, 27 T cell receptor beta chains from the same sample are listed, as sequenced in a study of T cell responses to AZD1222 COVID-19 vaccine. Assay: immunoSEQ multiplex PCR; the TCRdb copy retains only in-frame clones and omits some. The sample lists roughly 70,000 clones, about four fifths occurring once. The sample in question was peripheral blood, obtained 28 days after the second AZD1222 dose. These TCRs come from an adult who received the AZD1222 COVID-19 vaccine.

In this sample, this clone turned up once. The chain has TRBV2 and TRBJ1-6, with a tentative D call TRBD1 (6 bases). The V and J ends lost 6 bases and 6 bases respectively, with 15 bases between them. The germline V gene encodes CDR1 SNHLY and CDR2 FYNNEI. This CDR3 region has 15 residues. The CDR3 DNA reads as TGTGCCAGCAGGGGGGACATTTTGGGTAATTCACCCCTCCACTTT. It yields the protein CASRGDILGNSPLHF.

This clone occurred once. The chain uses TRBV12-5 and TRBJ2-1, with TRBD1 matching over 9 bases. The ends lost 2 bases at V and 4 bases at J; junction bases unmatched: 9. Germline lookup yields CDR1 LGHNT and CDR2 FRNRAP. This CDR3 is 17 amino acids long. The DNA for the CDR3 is TGTGCTAGTGGTTTGACGACAGGGGGACCTATTTACAATGAGCAGTTCTTC. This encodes CASGLTTGGPIYNEQFF.

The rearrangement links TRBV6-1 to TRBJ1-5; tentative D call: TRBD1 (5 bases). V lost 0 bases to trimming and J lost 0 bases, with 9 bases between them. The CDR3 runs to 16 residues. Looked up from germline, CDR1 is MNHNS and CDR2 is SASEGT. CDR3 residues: CASSEAATASNQPQHF. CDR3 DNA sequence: TGTGCCAGCAGTGAAGCCGCGACAGCTAGCAATCAGCCCCAGCATTTT.

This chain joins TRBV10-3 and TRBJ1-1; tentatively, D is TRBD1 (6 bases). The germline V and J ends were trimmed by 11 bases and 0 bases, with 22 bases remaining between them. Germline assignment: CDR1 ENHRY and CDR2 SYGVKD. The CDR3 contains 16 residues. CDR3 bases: TGTGCCGCCAGGCAGGGGTATGAATTTATGAACACTGAAGCTTTCTTT. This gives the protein CAARQGYEFMNTEAFF.

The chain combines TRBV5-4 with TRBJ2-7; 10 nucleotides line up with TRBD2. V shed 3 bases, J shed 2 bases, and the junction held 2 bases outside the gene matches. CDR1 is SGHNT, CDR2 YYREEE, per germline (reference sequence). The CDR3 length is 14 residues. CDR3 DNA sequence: TGTGCCAGCAGCTCAAGCGGGGGGGCCTACGAGCAGTACTTC. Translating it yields CASSSSGGAYEQYF.

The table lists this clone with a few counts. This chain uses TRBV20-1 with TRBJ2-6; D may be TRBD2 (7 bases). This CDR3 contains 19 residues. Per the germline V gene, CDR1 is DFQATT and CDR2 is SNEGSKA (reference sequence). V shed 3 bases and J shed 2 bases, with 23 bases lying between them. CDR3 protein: CSASWLGGREPPGANVLTF. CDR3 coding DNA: TGCAGTGCTAGTTGGTTGGGGGGGCGCGAGCCCCCTGGGGCCAACGTCCTGACTTTC.

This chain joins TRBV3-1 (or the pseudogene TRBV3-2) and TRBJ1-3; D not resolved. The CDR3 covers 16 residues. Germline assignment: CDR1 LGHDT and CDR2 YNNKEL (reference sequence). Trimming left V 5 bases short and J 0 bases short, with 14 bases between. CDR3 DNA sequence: TGTGCCAGCAGCACCCAATTAGGCGGCTCTGGAAACACCATATATTTT. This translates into CASSTQLGGSGNTIYF.

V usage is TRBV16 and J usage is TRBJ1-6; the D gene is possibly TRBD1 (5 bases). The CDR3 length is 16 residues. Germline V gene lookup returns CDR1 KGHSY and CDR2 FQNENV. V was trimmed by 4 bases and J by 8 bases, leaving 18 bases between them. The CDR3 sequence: CASSPPALTRDSPLHF. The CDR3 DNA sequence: TGTGCCAGCAGCCCCCCAGCACTAACCAGGGATTCACCCCTCCACTTT.

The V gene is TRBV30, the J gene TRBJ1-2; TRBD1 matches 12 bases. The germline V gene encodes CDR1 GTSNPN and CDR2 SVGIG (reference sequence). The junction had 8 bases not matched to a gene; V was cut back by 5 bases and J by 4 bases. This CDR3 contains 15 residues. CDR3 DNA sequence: TGTGCCTGGGCCCGGGACAGGGGGCTTGGCTATGGCTACACCTTC. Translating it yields CAWARDRGLGYGYTF.

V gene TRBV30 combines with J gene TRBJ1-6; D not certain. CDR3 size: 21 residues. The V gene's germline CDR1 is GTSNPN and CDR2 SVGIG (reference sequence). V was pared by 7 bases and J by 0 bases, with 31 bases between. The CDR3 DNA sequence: TGTGCCTCCCGAGTGGAGACAACGATCGGGGTTAGGAGCTCCTATAATTCACCCCTCCACTTT. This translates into CASRVETTIGVRSSYNSPLHF.

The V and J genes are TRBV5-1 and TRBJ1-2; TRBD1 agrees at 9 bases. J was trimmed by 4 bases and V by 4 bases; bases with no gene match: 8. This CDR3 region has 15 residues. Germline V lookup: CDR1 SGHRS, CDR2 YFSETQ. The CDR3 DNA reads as TGCGCCAGCAGCCTGGGACAGGGTAGTCCCTATGGCTACACCTTC. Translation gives CASSLGQGSPYGYTF.

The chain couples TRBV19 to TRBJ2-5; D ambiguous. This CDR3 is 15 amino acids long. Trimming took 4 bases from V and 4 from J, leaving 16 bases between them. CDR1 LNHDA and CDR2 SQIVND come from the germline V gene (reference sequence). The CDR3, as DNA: TGTGCCAGTAGTAATTGGGCAGGAAATTTAGAGACCCAGTACTTC. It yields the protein CASSNWAGNLETQYF.

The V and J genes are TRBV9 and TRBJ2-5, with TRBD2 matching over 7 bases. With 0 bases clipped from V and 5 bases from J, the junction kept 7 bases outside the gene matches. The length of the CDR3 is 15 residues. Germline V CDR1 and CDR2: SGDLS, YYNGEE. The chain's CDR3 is CASSVGSGVGETQYF. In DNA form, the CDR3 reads TGTGCCAGCAGCGTAGGCAGCGGGGTAGGGGAGACCCAGTACTTC.

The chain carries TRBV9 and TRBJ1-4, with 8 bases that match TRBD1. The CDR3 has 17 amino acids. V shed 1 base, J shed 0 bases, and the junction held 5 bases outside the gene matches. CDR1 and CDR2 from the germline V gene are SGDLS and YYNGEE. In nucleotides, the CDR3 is TGTGCCAGCAGCGTATCACAGGGGGTGGCAACTAATGAAAAACTGTTTTTT. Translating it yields CASSVSQGVATNEKLFF.

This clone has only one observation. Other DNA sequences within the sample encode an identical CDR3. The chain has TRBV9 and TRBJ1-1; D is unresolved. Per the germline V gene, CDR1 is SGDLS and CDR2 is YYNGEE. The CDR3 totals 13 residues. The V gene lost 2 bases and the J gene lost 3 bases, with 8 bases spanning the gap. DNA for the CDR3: TGTGCCAGCAGCGTCGGAGGTGACACTGAAGCTTTCTTT. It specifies CASSVGGDTEAFF.

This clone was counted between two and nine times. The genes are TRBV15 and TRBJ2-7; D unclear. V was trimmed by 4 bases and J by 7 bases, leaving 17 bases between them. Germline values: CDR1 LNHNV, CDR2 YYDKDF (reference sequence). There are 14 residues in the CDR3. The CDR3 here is CATSTRTTHREQYF. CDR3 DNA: TGTGCCACCAGCACCAGGACGACCCATCGTGAGCAGTACTTC. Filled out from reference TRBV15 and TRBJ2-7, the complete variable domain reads DAMVIQNPRYQVTQFGKPVTLSCSQTLNHNVMYWYQQKSSQAPKLLFHYYDKDFNNEADTPDNFQSRRPNTSFCFLDIRSPGLGDTAMYLCATSTRTTHREQYFGPGTRLTVT.

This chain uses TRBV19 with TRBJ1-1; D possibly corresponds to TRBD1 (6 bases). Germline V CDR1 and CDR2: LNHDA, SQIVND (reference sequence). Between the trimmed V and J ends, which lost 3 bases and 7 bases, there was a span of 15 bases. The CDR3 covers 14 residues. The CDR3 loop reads CASSIRRGQFEAFF. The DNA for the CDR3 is TGTGCCAGTAGTATTCGCCGCGGACAGTTTGAAGCTTTCTTT.

CDR3 amino acids: CAWTPGRYNEQFF. CDR3 nucleotides: TGTGCCTGGACTCCAGGGCGCTACAATGAGCAGTTCTTC. The chain joins TRBV30 to TRBJ2-1; D may be TRBD1 (5 bases). CDR1 and CDR2 (germline): GTSNPN, SVGIG (reference sequence). The CDR3 consists of 13 residues. V was shortened by 4 bases and J by 3 bases, with 10 bases between the two germline ends.

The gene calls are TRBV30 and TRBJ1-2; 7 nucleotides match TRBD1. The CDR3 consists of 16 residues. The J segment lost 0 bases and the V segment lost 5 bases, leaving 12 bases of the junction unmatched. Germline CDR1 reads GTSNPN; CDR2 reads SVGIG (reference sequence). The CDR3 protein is CAWGQDKARTNYGYTF. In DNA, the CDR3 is TGTGCCTGGGGACAGGACAAGGCTAGAACTAACTATGGCTACACCTTC. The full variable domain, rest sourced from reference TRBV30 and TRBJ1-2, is SQTIHQWPATLVQPVGSPLSLECTVEGTSNPNLYWYRQAAGRGLQLLFYSVGIGQISSEVPQNLSASRPQDRQFILSSKKLLLSDSGFYLCAWGQDKARTNYGYTFGSGTRLTVV.

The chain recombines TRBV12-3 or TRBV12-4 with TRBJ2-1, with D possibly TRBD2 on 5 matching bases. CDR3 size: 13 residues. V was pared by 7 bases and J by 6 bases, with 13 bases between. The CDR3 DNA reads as TGTGCCAGCACCGGGGTGGTTGGCAATGAGCAGTTCTTC. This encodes CASTGVVGNEQFF.

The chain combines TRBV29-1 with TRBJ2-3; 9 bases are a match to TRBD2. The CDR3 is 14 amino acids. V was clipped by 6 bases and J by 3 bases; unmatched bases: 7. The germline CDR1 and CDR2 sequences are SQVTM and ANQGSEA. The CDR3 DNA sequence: TGCAGCGTCCAGATGAGCGGGGGGACAGATACGCAGTATTTT. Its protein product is CSVQMSGGTDTQYF.

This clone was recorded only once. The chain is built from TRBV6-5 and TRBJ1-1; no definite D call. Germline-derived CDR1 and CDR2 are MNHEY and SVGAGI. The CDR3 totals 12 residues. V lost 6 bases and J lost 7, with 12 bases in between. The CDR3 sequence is CASSRTTSEAFF. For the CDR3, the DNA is TGTGCCAGCAGCCGAACAACAAGTGAAGCTTTCTTT.

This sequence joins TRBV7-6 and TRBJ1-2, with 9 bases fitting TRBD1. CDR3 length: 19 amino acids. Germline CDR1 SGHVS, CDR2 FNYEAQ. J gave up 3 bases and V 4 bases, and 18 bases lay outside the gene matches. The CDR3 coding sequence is TGTGCCAGCAGCTCCTGGGTGGGGGACAGGGAATTGGGAGACTATGGCTACACCTTC. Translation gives CASSSWVGDRELGDYGYTF.

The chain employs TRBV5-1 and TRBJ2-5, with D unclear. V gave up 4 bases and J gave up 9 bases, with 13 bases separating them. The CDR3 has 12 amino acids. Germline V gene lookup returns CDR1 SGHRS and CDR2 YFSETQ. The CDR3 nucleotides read TGCGCCAGCAGCGCCTCCAGTATCGCCCAGTACTTC. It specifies CASSASSIAQYF.

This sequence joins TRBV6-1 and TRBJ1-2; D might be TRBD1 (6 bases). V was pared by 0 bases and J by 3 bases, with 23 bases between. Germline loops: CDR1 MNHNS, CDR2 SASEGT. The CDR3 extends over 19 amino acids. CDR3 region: CASSEAPFLVTGFDYGYTF. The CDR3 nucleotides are TGTGCCAGCAGTGAAGCGCCCTTCCTAGTTACAGGGTTCGACTATGGCTACACCTTC.

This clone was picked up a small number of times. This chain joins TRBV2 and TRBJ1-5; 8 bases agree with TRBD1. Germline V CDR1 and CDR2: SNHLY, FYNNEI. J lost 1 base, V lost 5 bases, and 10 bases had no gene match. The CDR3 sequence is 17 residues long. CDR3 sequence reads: CASSTPQGAGSNQPQHF. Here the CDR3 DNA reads TGTGCCAGCAGTACCCCCCAGGGGGCCGGGAGCAATCAGCCCCAGCATTTT.

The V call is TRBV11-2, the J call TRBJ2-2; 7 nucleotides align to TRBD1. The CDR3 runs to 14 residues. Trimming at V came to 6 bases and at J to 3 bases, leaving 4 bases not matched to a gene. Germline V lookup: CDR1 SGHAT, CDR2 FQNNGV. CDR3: CASRRGTDTGELFF. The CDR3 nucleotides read TGTGCCAGCAGGAGGGGGACAGACACCGGGGAGCTGTTTTTT.